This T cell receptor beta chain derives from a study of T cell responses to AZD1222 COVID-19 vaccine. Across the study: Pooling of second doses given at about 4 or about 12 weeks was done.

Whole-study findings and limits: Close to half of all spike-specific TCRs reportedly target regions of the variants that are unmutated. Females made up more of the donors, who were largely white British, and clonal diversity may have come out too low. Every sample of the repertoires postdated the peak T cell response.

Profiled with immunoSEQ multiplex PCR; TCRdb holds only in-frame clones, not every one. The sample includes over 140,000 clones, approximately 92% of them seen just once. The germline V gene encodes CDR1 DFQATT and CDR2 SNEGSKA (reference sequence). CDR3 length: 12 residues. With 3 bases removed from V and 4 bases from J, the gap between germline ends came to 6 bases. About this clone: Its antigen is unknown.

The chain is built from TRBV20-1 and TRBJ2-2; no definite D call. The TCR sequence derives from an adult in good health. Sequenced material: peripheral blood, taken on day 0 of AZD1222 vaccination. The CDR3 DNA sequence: TGCAGTGCTAGTATGGGCACCGGGGAGCTGTTTTTT. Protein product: CSASMGTGELFF.